This T cell receptor beta chain emerged from a study of shared clonotypes between healthy human individuals. CDR1 SGHVS and CDR2 FQNEAQ come from the germline V gene. This CDR3 spans 15 amino acids. V lost 5 bases, J lost 5 bases, and 9 bases stayed unmatched. Produced via immunoSEQ multiplex PCR; TCRdb's table is partial and in-frame only. The sample consists of about 2.3 million clones, 85% to 95% of them appearing once. The rearrangement uses TRBV7-8 and TRBJ2-5; 9 bases match TRBD1. Sequenced input: naive CD4+ T cells from PBMCs. Noted subset: CD45RA+ positively selected. This TCR was sampled from a man aged 18 to 29 in good health. Some clones in this sample may be carry-over from other donors' samples. CDR3 sequence: CASSNKYGQGETQYF. In DNA, the CDR3 is TGTGCCAGCAGCAACAAGTATGGACAGGGGGAGACCCAGTACTTC. Complete variable domain (other parts from reference TRBV7-8 and TRBJ2-5): GAGVSQSPRYKVAKRGQDVALRCDPISGHVSLFWYQQALGQGPEFLTYFQNEAQLDKSGLPSDRFFAERPEGSVSTLKIQRTQQEDSAVYLCASSNKYGQGETQYFGPGTRLLVL.